The subject of this entry is one T cell receptor (beta chain). Its antigen is not known. Generated by immunoSEQ multiplex PCR, the TCRdb table keeps only in-frame clones and is missing some. The repertoire holds about 33,000 clones, with 90% as singletons. The CDR3 is 15 amino acids. V was pared by 4 bases and J by 0 bases, with 11 bases between. In germline, CDR1 is SNHLY, CDR2 FYNNEI. This sample is drawn from a study of T cells in narcolepsy. General study results and limits: Autoreactive clone sequences were missing from some blood memory CD4+ repertoires.

The source of this sequence is a human donor with narcolepsy. The sequenced material came from CD45RA- memory CD4+ T cells from PBMCs. This rearrangement joins TRBV2 to TRBJ2-3; D is perhaps TRBD1 (6 bases). The CDR3 DNA sequence: TGTGCCAGCAGTGGGGGCAGGGGCAGCACAGATACGCAGTATTTT. Translated: CASSGGRGSTDTQYF.